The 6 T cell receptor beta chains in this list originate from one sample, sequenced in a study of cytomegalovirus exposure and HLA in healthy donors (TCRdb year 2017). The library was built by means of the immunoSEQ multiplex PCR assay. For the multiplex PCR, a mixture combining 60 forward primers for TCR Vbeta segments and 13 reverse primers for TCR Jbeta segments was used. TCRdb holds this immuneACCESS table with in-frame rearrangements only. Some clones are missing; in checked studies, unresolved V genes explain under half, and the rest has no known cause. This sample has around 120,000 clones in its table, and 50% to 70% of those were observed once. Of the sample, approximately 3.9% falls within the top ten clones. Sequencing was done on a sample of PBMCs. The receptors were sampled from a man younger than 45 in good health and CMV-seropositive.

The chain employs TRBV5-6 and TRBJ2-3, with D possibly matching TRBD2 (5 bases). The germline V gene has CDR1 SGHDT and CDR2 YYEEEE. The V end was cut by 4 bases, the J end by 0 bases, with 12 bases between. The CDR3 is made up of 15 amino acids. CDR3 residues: CASSLDYSSTDTQYF. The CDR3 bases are TGTGCCAGCAGCCTTGACTACTCTAGCACAGATACGCAGTATTTT.

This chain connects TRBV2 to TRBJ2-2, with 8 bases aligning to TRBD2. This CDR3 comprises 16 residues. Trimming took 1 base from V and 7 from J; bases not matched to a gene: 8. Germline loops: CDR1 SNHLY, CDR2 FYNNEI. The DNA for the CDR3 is TGTGCCAGCAGTGAAGGGACGGGGGGGCTAGGCGGGGAGCTGTTTTTT. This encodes CASSEGTGGLGGELFF.

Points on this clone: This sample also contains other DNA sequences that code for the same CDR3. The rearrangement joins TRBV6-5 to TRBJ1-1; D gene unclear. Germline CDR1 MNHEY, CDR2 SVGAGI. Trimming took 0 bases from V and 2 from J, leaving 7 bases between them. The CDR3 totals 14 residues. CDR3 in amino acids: CASSYSSQNTEAFF. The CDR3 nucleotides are TGTGCCAGCAGTTACTCAAGCCAAAACACTGAAGCTTTCTTT.

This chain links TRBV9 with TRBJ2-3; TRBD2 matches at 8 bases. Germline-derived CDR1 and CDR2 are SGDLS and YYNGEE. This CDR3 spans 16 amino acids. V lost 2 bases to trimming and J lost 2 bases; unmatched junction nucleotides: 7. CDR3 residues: CASSVSGGAPTDTQYF. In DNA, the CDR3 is TGTGCCAGCAGCGTGTCGGGGGGGGCTCCCACAGATACGCAGTATTTT. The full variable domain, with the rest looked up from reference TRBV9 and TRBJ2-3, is DSGVTQTPKHLITATGQRVTLRCSPRSGDLSVYWYQQSLDQGLQFLIQYYNGEERAKGNILERFSAQQFPDLHSELNLSSLELGDSALYFCASSVSGGAPTDTQYFGPGTRLTVL.

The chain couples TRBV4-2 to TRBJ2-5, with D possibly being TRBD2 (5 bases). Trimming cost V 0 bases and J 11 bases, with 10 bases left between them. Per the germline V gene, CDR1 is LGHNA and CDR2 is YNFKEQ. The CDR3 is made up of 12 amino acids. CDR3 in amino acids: CASSQEVGEQYF. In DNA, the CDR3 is TGTGCCAGCAGCCAAGAGGTCGGGGAGCAGTACTTC.

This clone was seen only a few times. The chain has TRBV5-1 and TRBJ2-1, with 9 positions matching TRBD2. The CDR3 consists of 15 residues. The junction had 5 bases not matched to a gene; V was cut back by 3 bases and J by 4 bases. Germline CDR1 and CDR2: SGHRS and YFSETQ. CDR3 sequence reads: CASSSSGGSYNEQFF. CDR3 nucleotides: TGCGCCAGCAGCTCAAGCGGGGGGTCTTACAATGAGCAGTTCTTC.